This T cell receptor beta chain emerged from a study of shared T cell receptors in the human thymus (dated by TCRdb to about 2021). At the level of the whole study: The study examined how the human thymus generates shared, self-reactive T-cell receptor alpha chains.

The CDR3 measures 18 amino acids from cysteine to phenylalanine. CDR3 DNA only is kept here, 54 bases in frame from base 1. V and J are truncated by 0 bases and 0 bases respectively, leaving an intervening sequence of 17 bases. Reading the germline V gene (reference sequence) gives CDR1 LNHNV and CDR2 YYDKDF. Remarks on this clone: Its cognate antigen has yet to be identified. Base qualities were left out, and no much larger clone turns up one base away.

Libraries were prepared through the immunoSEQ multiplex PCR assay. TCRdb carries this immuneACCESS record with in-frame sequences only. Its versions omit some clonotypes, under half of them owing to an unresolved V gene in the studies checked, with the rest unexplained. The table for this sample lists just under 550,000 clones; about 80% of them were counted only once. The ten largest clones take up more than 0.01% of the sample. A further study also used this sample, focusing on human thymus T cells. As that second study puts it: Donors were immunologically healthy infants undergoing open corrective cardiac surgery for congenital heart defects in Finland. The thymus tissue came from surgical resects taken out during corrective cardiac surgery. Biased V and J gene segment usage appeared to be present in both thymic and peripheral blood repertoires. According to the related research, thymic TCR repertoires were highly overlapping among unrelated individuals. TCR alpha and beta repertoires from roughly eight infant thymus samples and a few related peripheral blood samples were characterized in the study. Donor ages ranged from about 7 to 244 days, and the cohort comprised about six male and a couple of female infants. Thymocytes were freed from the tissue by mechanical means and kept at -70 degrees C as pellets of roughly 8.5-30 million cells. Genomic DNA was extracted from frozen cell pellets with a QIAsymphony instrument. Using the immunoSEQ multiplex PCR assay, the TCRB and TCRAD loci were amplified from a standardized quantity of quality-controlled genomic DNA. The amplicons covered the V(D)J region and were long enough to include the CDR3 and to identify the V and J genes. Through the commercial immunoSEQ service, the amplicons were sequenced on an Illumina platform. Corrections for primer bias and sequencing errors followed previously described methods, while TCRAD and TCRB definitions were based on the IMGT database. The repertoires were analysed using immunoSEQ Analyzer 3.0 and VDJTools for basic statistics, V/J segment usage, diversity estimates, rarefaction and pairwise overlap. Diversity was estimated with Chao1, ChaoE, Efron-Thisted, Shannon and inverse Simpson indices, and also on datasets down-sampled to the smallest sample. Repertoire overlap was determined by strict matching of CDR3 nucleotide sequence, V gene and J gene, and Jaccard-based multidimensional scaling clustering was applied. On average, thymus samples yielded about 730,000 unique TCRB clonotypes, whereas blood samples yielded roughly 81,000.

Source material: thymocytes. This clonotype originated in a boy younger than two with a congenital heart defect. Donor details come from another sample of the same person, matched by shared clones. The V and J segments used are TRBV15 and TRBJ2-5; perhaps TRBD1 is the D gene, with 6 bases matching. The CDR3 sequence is CATSRDSDRHMYQETQYF. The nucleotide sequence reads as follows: TGTGCCACCAGCAGAGATAGCGACAGGCATATGTACCAAGAGACCCAGTACTTC. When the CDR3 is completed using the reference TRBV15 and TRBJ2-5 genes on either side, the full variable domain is DAMVIQNPRYQVTQFGKPVTLSCSQTLNHNVMYWYQQKSSQAPKLLFHYYDKDFNNEADTPDNFQSRRPNTSFCFLDIRSPGLGDTAMYLCATSRDSDRHMYQETQYFGPGTRLLVL.